What follows are 9 T cell receptor beta chains derived from one specimen sequenced in a study of CD8 T cells in ankylosing spondylitis (TCRdb year 2017). Study-level results and caveats: A TCR beta motif of several highly homologous amino acid variants appeared characteristic of blood from ankylosing spondylitis patients.

These TCRs' antigens remain unknown. Libraries were made using 5' RACE. The reads were generated on an Illumina HiSeq 2500. The public reads were run again by TCRdb, first through fastp at Q25 and then through MiXCR, and only productive beta chains were kept. CDR3 protein sequences are deduplicated, and each keeps its most common genes and DNA. In this sample the table shows approximately 540,000 distinct CDR3 sequences, approximately 12% of which occur a single time. The leading ten clones occupy under 7.5% of the sample. The sequencing input was blood, either unsorted or a sorted T cell fraction (not recorded which). All receptors derive from a male donor with ankylosing spondylitis.

This clonotype was detected a few times. V gene TRBV19 combines with J gene TRBJ2-7, with no clear D. Germline assignment: CDR1 LNHDA and CDR2 SQIVND (reference sequence). The CDR3 length is 14 residues. Trimming shortened V by 6 bases and J by 0 bases, and 12 bases separated the two germline ends. CDR3 in amino acids: CASSIDSSSYEQYV. The CDR3 nucleotides are TGTGCCAGTAGCATCGACTCGAGCTCCTACGAGCAGTACGTC.

This clonotype was detected a few times. The genes are TRBV27 and TRBJ2-3, with D perhaps being TRBD1 or TRBD2 (6 bases each). The length of the CDR3 is 14 residues. Germline CDR1 MNHEY, CDR2 SMNVEV (reference sequence). V lost 7 bases and J 7 bases, leaving 18 bases between the germline ends. The DNA for the CDR3 is TGTGCCAGCACCGTGTCGGGGGCGTTGAATACGCAGTATTTT. It translates to CASTVSGALNTQYF.

The chain is built from TRBV2 and TRBJ2-3; either TRBD1 or TRBD2 may fit D (5 bases each). The CDR3 sequence is 13 residues long. The germline V and J ends were trimmed by 6 bases and 4 bases, with 11 bases remaining between them. The V gene's germline CDR1 is SNHLY and CDR2 FYNNEI. CDR3 sequence reads: CASRDEGPDTQYF. The CDR3 region has the DNA TGTGCCAGCAGGGACGAGGGGCCAGATACGCAGTATTTT.

In its sample, this clonotype was seen many times. The chain has TRBV12-3 or TRBV12-4 and TRBJ1-2; D uncertain. Trimming removed 8 bases at V and 4 bases at J, with 8 bases between. This CDR3 spans 11 amino acids. The CDR3 bases are TGTGCCAGCTCGGAGGGCTATGGCTACACCTTC. Translated, it gives CASSEGYGYTF.

Many counts were recorded for this clonotype. V gene TRBV25-1 combines with J gene TRBJ2-3; D not certain. Germline assignment: CDR1 MGHDK and CDR2 SYGVNS. With 1 base removed from V and 5 bases from J, the gap between germline ends came to 13 bases. The CDR3 sequence is 15 residues long. The DNA for the CDR3 is TGTGCCAGCAGTGAATCTGGGCCCGTCGGAGATACGCAGTATTTT. Amino acids: CASSESGPVGDTQYF.

This clonotype was counted between two and nine times. CDR3 amino acids: CASRRERGPRNTEAFF. CDR3 bases: TGTGCCAGCAGGCGGGAACGGGGGCCTCGGAACACTGAAGCTTTCTTT. V is TRBV12-3 or TRBV12-4 and J is TRBJ1-1, with D perhaps matching TRBD1 (6 bases). Trimming removed 6 bases from V and 1 base from J, with 18 bases in between. The CDR3 is made up of 16 amino acids.

V usage is TRBV12-3 or TRBV12-4 and J usage is TRBJ2-3; a weak D match, TRBD2 (5 bases). The V gene lost 6 bases and the J gene lost 5 bases, with 18 bases spanning the gap. CDR3 length: 15 amino acids. The CDR3 here is CASSPTMGHGDTQYF. DNA of the CDR3: TGTGCCAGCAGCCCGACTATGGGCCACGGAGATACGCAGTATTTT.

This clonotype was seen a handful of times. The CDR3 sequence: CATSAPGSTGELFF. The CDR3 coding sequence is TGTGCCACCAGTGCGCCGGGTTCCACCGGGGAGCTGTTTTTT. V usage is TRBV15 and J usage is TRBJ2-2, with D hard to call. Trimming removed 6 bases at V and 4 bases at J, with 12 bases between. Per germline, CDR1 LNHNV and CDR2 YYDKDF (reference sequence). CDR3 size: 14 residues.

The sample holds a few counts of this clonotype. The rearrangement links TRBV20-1 to TRBJ2-1, with 9 bases that match TRBD2. Germline V gene sequence: CDR1 DFQATT, CDR2 SNEGSKA (reference sequence). The CDR3 is 14 residues long. Unmatched junction bases numbered 7, after V lost 6 bases and J lost 4 bases. The CDR3 bases are TGCAGTGCAGAATCTAGCGGGAATTACAATGAGCAGTTCTTC. Amino acid sequence: CSAESSGNYNEQFF.